This record covers a single T cell receptor (beta chain). Its antigen remains unknown. These data are taken from a study of Ad26.COV2.S vaccination and SARS-CoV-2 variants. Germline lookup yields CDR1 LGHNT and CDR2 FRNRAP. The CDR3 has 14 residues. V was clipped by 0 bases and J by 5 bases, with 8 bases between them. Assay used: immunoSEQ multiplex PCR; TCRdb lists only in-frame clones, some missing. The sample records around 100,000 clones, 82% being singletons. Study-wide results and limits: Vaccinees displayed broader spike-specific TCR repertoires than placebo recipients. Researchers cautioned that TCR breadth and depth analyses may have underestimated total T cell responses. Vaccine and placebo recipients had comparable breadth of non-spike TCRs.

The source is a human donor who had recovered from COVID-19. The source material was peripheral blood, sampled after recovery from COVID-19. The chain joins TRBV12-5 to TRBJ2-1; no definite D call. The CDR3 is CASGLVLRHNEQFF. DNA for the CDR3: TGTGCTAGTGGTTTGGTACTGCGGCACAATGAGCAGTTCTTC.